This T cell receptor beta chain appears in the sequencing data of a study of CD8+ T cells in alopecia areata. At the level of the study: Oral tofacitinib (5 to 10 mg twice daily) was administered to treated patients. Tofacitinib ran for 6 to 18 months before 6 months off drug.

Both peripheral blood and punch biopsies of lesional scalp skin were obtained from patients who had alopecia areata. Germline V lookup: CDR1 SQVTM, CDR2 ANQGSEA. The CDR3 runs to 14 residues. Trimming cost V 7 bases and J 4 bases, with 19 bases left between them. Investigators isolated RNA and reverse transcribed it into cDNA to act as the sequencing template. The protocol was immunoSEQ multiplex PCR, while the TCRdb copy is restricted to in-frame clones and leaves out a portion. The sample holds 150,000 or so clones, 45% to 55% seen once. Source: CD8+ T cells sorted from blood, taken at week 0. The V call is TRBV29-1, the J call TRBJ1-2; no definite D call. The clonotype originates from a human donor with alopecia areata. The DNA of the CDR3 is TGCAGCGCCCGGACTGGAGAAGAAGGCTATGGCTACACCTTC. Translated: CSARTGEEGYGYTF.